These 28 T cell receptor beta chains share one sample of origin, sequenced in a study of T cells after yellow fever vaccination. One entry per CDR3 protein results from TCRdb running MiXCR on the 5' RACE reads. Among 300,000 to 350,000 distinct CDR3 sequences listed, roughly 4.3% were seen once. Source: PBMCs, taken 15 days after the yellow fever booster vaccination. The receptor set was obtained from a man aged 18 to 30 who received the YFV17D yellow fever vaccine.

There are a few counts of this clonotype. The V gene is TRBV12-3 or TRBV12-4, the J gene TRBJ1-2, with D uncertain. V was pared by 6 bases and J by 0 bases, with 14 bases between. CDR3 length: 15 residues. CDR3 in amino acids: CASSPFPGSNYGYTF. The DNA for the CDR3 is TGTGCCAGCAGCCCTTTCCCGGGCTCTAACTATGGCTACACCTTC.

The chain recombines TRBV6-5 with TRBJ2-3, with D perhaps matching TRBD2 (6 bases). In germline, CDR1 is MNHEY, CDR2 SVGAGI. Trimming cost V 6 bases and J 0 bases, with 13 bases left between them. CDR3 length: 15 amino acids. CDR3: CASRILAGSTDTQYF. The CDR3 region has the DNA TGTGCCAGCAGGATTTTGGCGGGAAGCACAGATACGCAGTATTTT.

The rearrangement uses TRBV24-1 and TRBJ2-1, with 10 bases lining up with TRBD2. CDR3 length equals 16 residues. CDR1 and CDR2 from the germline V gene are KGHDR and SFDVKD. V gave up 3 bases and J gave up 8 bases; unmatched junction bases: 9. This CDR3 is CATSDTSSGGHYEQFF. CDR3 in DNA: TGTGCCACCAGTGATACGTCTAGCGGGGGACACTATGAGCAGTTCTTC.

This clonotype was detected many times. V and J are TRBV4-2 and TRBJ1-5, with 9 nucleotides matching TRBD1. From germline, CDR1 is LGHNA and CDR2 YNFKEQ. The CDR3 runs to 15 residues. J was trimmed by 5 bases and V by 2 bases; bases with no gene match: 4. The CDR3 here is CASSQRTGGHQPQHF. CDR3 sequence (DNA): TGTGCCAGCAGCCAACGTACAGGGGGCCATCAGCCCCAGCATTTT.

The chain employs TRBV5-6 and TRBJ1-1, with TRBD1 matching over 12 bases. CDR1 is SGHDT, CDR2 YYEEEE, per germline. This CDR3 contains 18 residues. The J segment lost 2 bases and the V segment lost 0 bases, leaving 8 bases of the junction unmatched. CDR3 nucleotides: TGTGCCAGCAGCTTGGGGGCGGGACAGGGGGCCGTTAACACTGAAGCTTTCTTT. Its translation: CASSLGAGQGAVNTEAFF.

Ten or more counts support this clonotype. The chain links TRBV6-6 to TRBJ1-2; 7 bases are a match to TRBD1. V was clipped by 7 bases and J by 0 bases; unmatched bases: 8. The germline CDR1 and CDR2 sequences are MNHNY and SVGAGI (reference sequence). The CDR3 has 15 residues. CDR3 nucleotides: TGTGCCAGCACCGAGGGGGCGGTGACTAACTATGGCTACACCTTC. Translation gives CASTEGAVTNYGYTF.

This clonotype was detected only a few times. The CDR3 bases are TGCAGTCAACGGGGGCGCTACAATGAGCAGTTCTTC. Translated, it gives CSQRGRYNEQFF. The rearrangement links TRBV20-1 to TRBJ2-1; D tentatively fits TRBD1 or TRBD2 (6 bases each). The length of the CDR3 is 12 residues. Per the germline V gene, CDR1 is DFQATT and CDR2 is SNEGSKA (reference sequence). V was pared by 8 bases and J by 3 bases, with 11 bases between.

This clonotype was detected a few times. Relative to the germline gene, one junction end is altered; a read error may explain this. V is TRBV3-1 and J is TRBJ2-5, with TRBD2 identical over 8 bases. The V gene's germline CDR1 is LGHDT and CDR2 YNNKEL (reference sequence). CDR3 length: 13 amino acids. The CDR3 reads CASSQRSSGTSNF. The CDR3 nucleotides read TGTGCCAGCAGCCAAAGATCGTCGGGGACTAGTAACTTC.

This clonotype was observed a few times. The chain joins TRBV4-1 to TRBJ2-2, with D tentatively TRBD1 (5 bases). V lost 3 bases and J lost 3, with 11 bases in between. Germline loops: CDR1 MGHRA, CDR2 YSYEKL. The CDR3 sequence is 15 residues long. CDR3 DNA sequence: TGCGCCAGCAGCCACCGGACAACGGACACCGGGGAGCTGTTTTTT. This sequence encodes CASSHRTTDTGELFF.

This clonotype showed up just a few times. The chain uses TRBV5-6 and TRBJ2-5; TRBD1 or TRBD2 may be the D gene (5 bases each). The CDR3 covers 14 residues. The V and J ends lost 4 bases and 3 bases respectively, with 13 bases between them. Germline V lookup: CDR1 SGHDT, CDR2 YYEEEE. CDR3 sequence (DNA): TGTGCCAGCAGCCCTGGGGGAAGGGAAGAGACCCAGTACTTC. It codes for CASSPGGREETQYF.

In DNA form, the CDR3 reads TGCGCCAGCAGCCAAGACCGCTCCTACGAGCAGTACGTC. It translates to CASSQDRSYEQYV. This rearrangement joins TRBV4-3 to TRBJ2-7; D not certain. V dropped 0 bases and J dropped 0 bases, with 3 bases sitting between them. Germline loops: CDR1 LGHNA, CDR2 YSLEER. CDR3 length: 13 residues.

CDR3 nucleotides: TGTGCCAGCAGCTCACCAGAGCGCTCTGGAAACACCATATATTTT. This translates into CASSSPERSGNTIYF. The chain couples TRBV7-9 to TRBJ1-3; D ambiguous. This CDR3 spans 15 amino acids. Germline V gene lookup returns CDR1 SEHNR and CDR2 FQNEAQ (reference sequence). The germline V and J ends were trimmed by 4 bases and 0 bases, with 10 bases remaining between them.

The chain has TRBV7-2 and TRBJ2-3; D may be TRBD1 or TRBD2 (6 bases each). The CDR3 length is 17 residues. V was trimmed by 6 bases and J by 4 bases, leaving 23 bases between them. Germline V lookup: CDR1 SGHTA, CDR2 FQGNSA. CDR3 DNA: TGTGCCAGCAGTGGGAGCTTCGCGGGGACACTGGCAGATACGCAGTATTTT. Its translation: CASSGSFAGTLADTQYF.

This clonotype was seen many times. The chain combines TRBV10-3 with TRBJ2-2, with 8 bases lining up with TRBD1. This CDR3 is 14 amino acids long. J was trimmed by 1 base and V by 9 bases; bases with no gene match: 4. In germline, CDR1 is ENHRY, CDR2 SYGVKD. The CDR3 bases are TGTGCCATAACAGGGGGACAGAACACCGGGGAGCTGTTTTTT. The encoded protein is CAITGGQNTGELFF.

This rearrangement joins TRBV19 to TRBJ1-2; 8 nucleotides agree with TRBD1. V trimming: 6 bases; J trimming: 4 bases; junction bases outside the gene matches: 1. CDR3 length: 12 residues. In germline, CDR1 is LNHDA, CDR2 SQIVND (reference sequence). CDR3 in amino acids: CASRDRVYGYTF. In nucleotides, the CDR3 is TGTGCCAGTAGGGACAGGGTCTATGGCTACACCTTC. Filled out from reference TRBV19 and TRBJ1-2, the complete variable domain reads DGGITQSPKYLFRKEGQNVTLSCEQNLNHDAMYWYRQDPGQGLRLIYYSQIVNDFQKGDIAEGYSVSREKKESFPLTVTSAQKNPTAFYLCASRDRVYGYTFGSGTRLTVV.

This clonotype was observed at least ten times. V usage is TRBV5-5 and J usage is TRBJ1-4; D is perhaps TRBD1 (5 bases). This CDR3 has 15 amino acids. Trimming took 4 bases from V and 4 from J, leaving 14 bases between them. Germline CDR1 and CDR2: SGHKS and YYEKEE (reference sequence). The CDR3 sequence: CASSTATVLNEKLFF. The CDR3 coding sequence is TGTGCCAGCAGCACGGCGACAGTTCTTAATGAAAAACTGTTTTTT.

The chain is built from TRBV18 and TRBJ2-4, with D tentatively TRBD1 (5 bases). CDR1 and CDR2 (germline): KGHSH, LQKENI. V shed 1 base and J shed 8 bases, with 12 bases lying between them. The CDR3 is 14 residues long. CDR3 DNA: TGTGCCAGCTCACCACAGGGGTTAGTGGACATTCAGTACTTC. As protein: CASSPQGLVDIQYF.

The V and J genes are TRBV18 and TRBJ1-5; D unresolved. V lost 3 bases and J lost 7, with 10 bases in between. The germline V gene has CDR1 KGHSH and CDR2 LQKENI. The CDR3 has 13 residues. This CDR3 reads CASSPGGSQPQHF. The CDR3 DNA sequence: TGTGCCAGCTCACCGGGCGGGAGCCAGCCCCAGCATTTT.

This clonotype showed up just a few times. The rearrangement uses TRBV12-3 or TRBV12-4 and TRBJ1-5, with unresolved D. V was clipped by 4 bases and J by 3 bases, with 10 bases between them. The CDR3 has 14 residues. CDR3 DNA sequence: TGTGCCAGCAGTTCTAAGACCTCCAATCAGCCCCAGCATTTT. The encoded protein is CASSSKTSNQPQHF.

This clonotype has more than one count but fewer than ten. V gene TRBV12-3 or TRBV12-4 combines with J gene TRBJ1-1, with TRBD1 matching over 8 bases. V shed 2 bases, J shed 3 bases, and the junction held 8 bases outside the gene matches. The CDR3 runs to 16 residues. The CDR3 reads CASSLLRQGADTEAFF. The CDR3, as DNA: TGTGCCAGCAGTTTACTGCGGCAGGGGGCTGACACTGAAGCTTTCTTT.

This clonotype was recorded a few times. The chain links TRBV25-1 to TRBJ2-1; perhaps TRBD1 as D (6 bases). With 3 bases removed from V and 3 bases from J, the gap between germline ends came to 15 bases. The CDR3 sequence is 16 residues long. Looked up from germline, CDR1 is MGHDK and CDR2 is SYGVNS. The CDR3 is CASSDPGTGFYNEQFF. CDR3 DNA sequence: TGTGCCAGCAGTGATCCGGGCACAGGGTTCTACAATGAGCAGTTCTTC.

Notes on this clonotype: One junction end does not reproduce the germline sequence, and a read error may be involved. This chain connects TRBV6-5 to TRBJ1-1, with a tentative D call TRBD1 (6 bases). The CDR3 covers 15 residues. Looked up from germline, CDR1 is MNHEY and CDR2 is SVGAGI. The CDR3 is CASSNRALIRTEAVF. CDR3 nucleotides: TGTGCCAGCAGCAACAGGGCCCTGATACGAACTGAAGCTGTCTTT.

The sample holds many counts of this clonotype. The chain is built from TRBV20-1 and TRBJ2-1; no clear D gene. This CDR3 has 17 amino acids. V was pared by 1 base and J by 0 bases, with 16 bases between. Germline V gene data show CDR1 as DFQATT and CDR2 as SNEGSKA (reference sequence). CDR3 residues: CSARGSVGFSSYNEQFF. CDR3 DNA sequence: TGCAGTGCTAGAGGTTCGGTAGGGTTTAGCTCCTACAATGAGCAGTTCTTC.

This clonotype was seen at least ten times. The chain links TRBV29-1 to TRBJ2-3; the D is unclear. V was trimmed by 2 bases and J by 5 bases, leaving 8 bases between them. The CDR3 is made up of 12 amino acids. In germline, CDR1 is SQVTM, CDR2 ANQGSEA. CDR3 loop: CSVEFTGDTQYF. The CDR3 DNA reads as TGCAGCGTTGAATTCACGGGAGATACGCAGTATTTT.

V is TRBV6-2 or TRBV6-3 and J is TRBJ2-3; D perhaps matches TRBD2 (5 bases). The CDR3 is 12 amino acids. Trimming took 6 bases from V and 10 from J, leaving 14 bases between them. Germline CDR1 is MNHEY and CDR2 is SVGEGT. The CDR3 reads CASSPDRGAQYF. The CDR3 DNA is TGTGCCAGCAGCCCCGATCGGGGAGCGCAGTATTTT.

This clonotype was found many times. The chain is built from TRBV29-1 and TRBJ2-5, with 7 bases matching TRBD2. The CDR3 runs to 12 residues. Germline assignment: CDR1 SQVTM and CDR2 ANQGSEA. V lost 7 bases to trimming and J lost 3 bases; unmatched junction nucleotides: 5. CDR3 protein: CSARRGEETQYF. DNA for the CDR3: TGCAGCGCTCGACGGGGGGAAGAGACCCAGTACTTC.

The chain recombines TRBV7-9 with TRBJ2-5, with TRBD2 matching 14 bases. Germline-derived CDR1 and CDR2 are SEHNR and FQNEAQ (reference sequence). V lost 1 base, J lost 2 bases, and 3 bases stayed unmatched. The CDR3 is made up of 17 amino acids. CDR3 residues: CASSLEGLAGGQETQYF. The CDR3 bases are TGTGCCAGCAGCTTAGAAGGACTAGCGGGGGGACAAGAGACCCAGTACTTC.

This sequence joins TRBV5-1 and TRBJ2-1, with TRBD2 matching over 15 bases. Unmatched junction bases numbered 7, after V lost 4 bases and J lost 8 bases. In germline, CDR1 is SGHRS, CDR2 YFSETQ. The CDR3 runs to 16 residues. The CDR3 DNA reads TGCGCCAGCAGCGCCGGACTAGCGGGGGGGCAGCATGAGCAGTTCTTC. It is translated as CASSAGLAGGQHEQFF.